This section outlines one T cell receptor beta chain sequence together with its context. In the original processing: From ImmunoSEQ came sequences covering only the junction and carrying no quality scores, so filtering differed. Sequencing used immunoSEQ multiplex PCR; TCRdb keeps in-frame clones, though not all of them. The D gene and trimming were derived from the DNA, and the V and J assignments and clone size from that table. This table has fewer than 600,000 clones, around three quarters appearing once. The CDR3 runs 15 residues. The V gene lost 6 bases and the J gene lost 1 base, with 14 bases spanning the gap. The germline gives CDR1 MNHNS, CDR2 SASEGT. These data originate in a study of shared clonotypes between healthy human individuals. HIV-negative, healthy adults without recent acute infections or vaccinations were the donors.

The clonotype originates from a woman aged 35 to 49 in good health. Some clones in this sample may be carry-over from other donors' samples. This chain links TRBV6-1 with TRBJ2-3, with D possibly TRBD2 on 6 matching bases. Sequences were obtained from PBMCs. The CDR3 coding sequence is TGTGCCAGCAGCGGGACTCGATATGGCACAGATACGCAGTATTTT. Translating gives CASSGTRYGTDTQYF.